A selection of T cell receptor beta chains follows, all from one sample in a study of long-term antiretroviral therapy in people with HIV. Using immunoSEQ multiplex PCR, the repertoire was profiled, and TCRdb retains in-frame clones only, with some absent. The table shows under 15,000 clones, with 83% occurring only once. The sample here was unsorted PBMCs, taken 3.4 years after starting antiretroviral therapy. These TCRs come from a man in his forties with HIV. Both conserved end residues are part of each CDR3. D genes are given only for firm matches. Rows give clone size only sometimes, using once, few, many, or a class for an expanded clone.

TRBJ2-1 . . TRBV29-1 CSLGHNEQFF TGCAGCCTGGGGCACAATGAGCAGTTCTTC
TRBJ2-2 . once TRBV27 CASSSRASGELFF TGTGCCAGCAGTTCCAGGGCTTCCGGGGAGCTGTTTTTT
TRBJ2-4 . . TRBV6-5 CASSYYSDRFKNIQYF TGTGCCAGCAGTTACTACTCCGACAGGTTCAAAAACATTCAGTACTTC
TRBJ2-2 TRBD1 once TRBV30 CAWAGQGWRELFF TGTGCCTGGGCGGGACAGGGGTGGAGGGAGCTGTTTTTT
TRBJ1-1 . once TRBV29-1 CSVLGGQFNQMNTEAFF TGCAGCGTCCTAGGGGGGCAGTTCAATCAAATGAACACTGAAGCTTTCTTT
TRBJ2-7 . . TRBV7-2 CASSQPGVYEQYF TGTGCCAGCAGCCAACCAGGAGTCTACGAGCAGTACTTC
TRBJ2-2 . . TRBV4-1 CASSQEAGNTGELFF TGCGCCAGCAGCCAAGAGGCAGGAAACACCGGGGAGCTGTTTTTT
TRBJ2-1 . . TRBV28 CAGSELGTHNEQFF TGTGCCGGATCAGAGTTGGGGACCCACAATGAGCAGTTCTTC
TRBJ1-5 . . TRBV7-6 CASSLGQGQPQHF TGTGCCAGCAGCTTAGGGCAGGGCCAGCCCCAGCATTTT
TRBJ2-7 . once TRBV7-3 CASSLNGGGEQYF TGTGCCAGCAGCTTAAACGGAGGGGGGGAGCAGTACTTC
TRBJ2-7 . . TRBV6-1 CASRRTSSYEQYF TGTGCCAGCAGGCGGACCTCCAGTTACGAGCAGTACTTC
TRBJ2-7 TRBD2 . TRBV18 CASSLAPGGSYEQYF TGTGCCAGCTCACTCGCCCCGGGCGGGAGTTACGAGCAGTACTTC
TRBJ2-3 . . TRBV19 CASSIEASPTSTDTQYF TGTGCCAGTAGTATCGAGGCGTCACCTACTAGCACAGATACGCAGTATTTT
TRBJ1-5 TRBD1 . TRBV6-5 CASSYTGQASQPQHF TGTGCCAGCAGTTACACTGGACAGGCCAGTCAGCCCCAGCATTTT
TRBJ1-5 . . TRBV29-1 CSTKDGGNQPQHF TGCAGCACCAAAGACGGCGGGAATCAGCCCCAGCATTTT
TRBJ2-7 . few TRBV5-6 CASSLVSYEQYF TGTGCCAGCAGCTTGGTCAGCTACGAGCAGTACTTC
TRBJ2-5 TRBD2 . TRBV5-4 CASKYRTLAGGAQETQYF TGTGCCAGCAAATACCGAACACTAGCGGGAGGAGCCCAAGAGACCCAGTACTTC
TRBJ1-2 . . TRBV7-9 CASSLGGVEGYTF TGTGCCAGCAGCTTAGGAGGGGTCGAAGGCTACACCTTC
TRBJ1-1 TRBD1 . TRBV6-4 CASSVETGGRTEAFF TGTGCCAGCAGTGTAGAGACAGGGGGGAGGACTGAAGCTTTCTTT
TRBJ2-3 . . TRBV28 CASSLLGSTDTQYF TGTGCCAGCAGTTTACTGGGGAGCACAGATACGCAGTATTTT
TRBJ2-2 TRBD2 . TRBV15 CATSRLLAVQGELFF TGTGCCACCAGCAGACTTCTAGCGGTTCAAGGGGAGCTGTTTTTT
TRBJ1-1 . . TRBV25-1 CASSESSPATEAFF TGTGCCAGCAGTGAATCCAGCCCTGCCACTGAAGCTTTCTTT
TRBJ2-7 . . TRBV7-2 CASSDRYEQYF TGTGCCAGCAGCGACCGCTACGAGCAGTACTTC
TRBJ1-1 . . TRBV5-1 CASSTAGPQGNTEAFF TGCGCCAGCAGCACCGCGGGGCCCCAGGGGAACACTGAAGCTTTCTTT
TRBJ2-5 TRBD1 . TRBV9 CASRSGTGGVETQYF TGTGCCAGCAGGTCCGGGACAGGGGGCGTAGAGACCCAGTACTTC
TRBJ2-2 . few TRBV28 CASSYRGLNTGELFF TGTGCCAGCAGTTATCGGGGGCTAAACACCGGGGAGCTGTTTTTT
TRBJ2-5 TRBD2 . TRBV7-2 CASSFPNGGETQYF TGTGCCAGCAGCTTCCCCAACGGGGGGGAGACCCAGTACTTC
TRBJ2-3 TRBD2 . TRBV7-2 CASSPGTSGYTDTQYF TGTGCCAGCAGCCCCGGGACTAGCGGGTACACAGATACGCAGTATTTT
TRBJ2-7 TRBD1 . TRBV19 CATGQGVAYEQYF TGTGCCACGGGACAGGGGGTAGCCTACGAGCAGTACTTC
TRBJ2-7 . few TRBV27 CASSFGVTYEQYF TGTGCCAGCAGTTTTGGGGTTACGTACGAGCAGTACTTC
TRBJ1-1 . . TRBV6-6 CASSYPGLEAFF TGTGCCAGCAGTTACCCGGGACTTGAAGCTTTCTTT
TRBJ1-1 TRBD1 . TRBV6-5 CASSGTGGVTEAFF TGTGCCAGCAGTGGGACAGGGGGGGTCACTGAAGCTTTCTTT
TRBJ2-7 . . TRBV7-7 CASSPGAHEGAYEQYF TGTGCTAGCAGCCCAGGGGCACACGAGGGGGCCTACGAGCAGTACTTC
TRBJ1-4 . . TRBV5-1 CASSLGQTAQVREKLFF TGCGCCAGCAGCTTGGGGCAGACAGCCCAAGTACGTGAAAAACTGTTTTTT
TRBJ2-1 TRBD1 . TRBV11-2 CASSFRFDRVNEQFF TGTGCCAGCAGCTTTAGATTTGACAGGGTGAATGAGCAGTTCTTC
TRBJ2-2 . . TRBV11-3 CASSPNIGGISPGELFF TGTGCCAGCAGCCCAAATATAGGGGGAATAAGTCCCGGGGAGCTGTTTTTT
TRBJ2-7 TRBD2 . TRBV5-1 CASSLRLAGDGEQYF TGCGCCAGCAGCTTGAGACTAGCGGGAGACGGGGAGCAGTACTTC
TRBJ2-7 . few TRBV4-3 CASSQDRGASYEQYF TGCGCCAGCAGCCAAGACAGGGGGGCATCCTACGAGCAGTACTTC
TRBJ2-2 . . TRBV12-5 CASGSQGNTGELFF TGTGCTAGTGGTAGTCAGGGTAACACCGGGGAGCTGTTTTTT
TRBJ2-3 . . TRBV30 CAWSAWGSDHTDTQYF TGTGCCTGGAGTGCCTGGGGATCGGATCACACAGATACGCAGTATTTT
TRBJ2-7 TRBD1 . TRBV27 CASRRTGDLYEQYF TGTGCCAGCAGGCGGACAGGGGATTTATACGAGCAGTACTTC
TRBJ1-1 . . TRBV19 CASSILTEAFF TGTGCCAGTAGTATTCTTACTGAAGCTTTCTTT
TRBJ2-7 . . TRBV4-3 CASSQGGEYEQYF TGCGCCAGCAGCCAAGGAGGAGAATACGAGCAGTACTTC
TRBJ2-3 . . TRBV6-1 CASVQGLGADTQYF TGTGCCAGCGTACAGGGATTAGGTGCAGATACGCAGTATTTT
TRBJ2-1 . . TRBV20-1 CSAWTRRPFF TGCAGTGCTTGGACCCGCCGACCGTTCTTC
TRBJ1-3 . once TRBV7-2 CASSLKLSPGNTIYF TGTGCCAGCAGCTTAAAATTGTCGCCCGGGAACACCATATATTTT
TRBJ1-4 . . TRBV19 CASSIRLSEKLFF TGTGCCAGTAGTATAAGACTAAGCGAAAAACTGTTTTTT
TRBJ2-1 TRBD2 . TRBV25-1 CASSESGTSGRKCQFF TGTGCCAGCAGTGAGTCCGGGACTAGCGGGAGAAAGTGTCAGTTCTTC
TRBJ2-5 . . TRBV4-3 CASSQDFRTVTRYQETQYF TGCGCCAGCAGCCAAGATTTTAGGACGGTAACTAGGTACCAAGAGACCCAGTACTTC
TRBJ2-1 TRBD2 . TRBV11-3 CASSFRTSGNNEQFF TGTGCCAGCAGCTTTCGGACTAGCGGGAACAATGAGCAGTTCTTC